This TCR beta chain appears in the sequencing data of a study of shared clonotypes between healthy human individuals. At the deep level, the assay was run. TCRdb's table, derived via immunoSEQ multiplex PCR, lists solely in-frame clones and lacks some. The sample yields 2 million to 2.5 million clones, just over 90% seen once. The source of this sequence is a man in his late teens or twenties in good health. Some clones in this sample may be carry-over from other donors' samples. What was sequenced was naive CD4+ T cells from PBMCs. Documented subset: CD45RA+ positively selected.

The CDR3 sequence: CASSSGQGRAPAYNEQFF. CDR3 DNA: TGTGCCAGCAGTTCCGGACAGGGGAGAGCCCCCGCTTACAATGAGCAGTTCTTC. The chain employs TRBV27 and TRBJ2-1, with 9 bases lining up with TRBD1. This CDR3 region has 18 residues. Trimming took 4 bases from V and 4 from J; bases not matched to a gene: 14. Per germline, CDR1 MNHEY and CDR2 SMNVEV (reference sequence).